Listed below are T cell receptor beta chains from one sample, sequenced in a study of cytomegalovirus exposure and HLA in healthy donors. The data were produced by immunoSEQ multiplex PCR, yet TCRdb's version contains in-frame clones alone and is incomplete. The table includes some 120,000 clones, 75% to 90% detected once. The specimen sequenced was PBMCs. Receptor source: a woman in her 30s in good health and CMV-seropositive. Both conserved end residues are part of each CDR3. The order of the fields is J gene, clone size, D gene, V gene, CDR3 protein, CDR3 DNA. The D gene is left open where the match is weak. Clone size is shown for a subset of rows, as once, few, many or a class of expanded clone.

J: TRBJ1-5; size: -; D: TRBD1; V: TRBV6-1; CDR3: CASSELGTGDQPQHF; DNA: TGTGCCAGCAGTGAACTCGGGACAGGGGATCAGCCCCAGCATTTT
J: TRBJ1-3; size: -; D: -; V: TRBV10-1; CDR3: CASTNLKLNTIYF; DNA: TGCGCCAGCACCAACCTAAAGTTAAACACCATATATTTT
J: TRBJ2-7; size: -; D: TRBD2; V: TRBV5-1; CDR3: CASGLAGEDEQYF; DNA: TGCGCCAGCGGACTAGCGGGAGAAGACGAGCAGTACTTC
J: TRBJ1-2; size: few; D: TRBD1; V: TRBV10-3; CDR3: CAISEAGQGRYGYTF; DNA: TGTGCCATCAGTGAGGCCGGACAGGGAAGGTATGGCTACACCTTC
J: TRBJ1-3; size: -; D: TRBD1; V: TRBV5-3; CDR3: CARTRTGSGNTIYF; DNA: TGTGCCAGAACCCGGACAGGGTCGGGAAACACCATATATTTT
J: TRBJ1-1; size: -; D: -; V: TRBV21-1; CDR3: CASSKETDFEAFF; DNA: TGTGCCAGCAGCAAAGAAACCGACTTTGAAGCTTTCTTT
J: TRBJ1-1; size: -; D: -; V: TRBV28; CDR3: CASSLPARYTEAFF; DNA: TGTGCCAGCAGTTTACCCGCGCGGTACACTGAAGCTTTCTTT
J: TRBJ2-7; size: -; D: -; V: TRBV5-6; CDR3: CASSLGTTSYEQYF; DNA: TGTGCCAGCAGCTTGGGGACAACCTCCTACGAGCAGTACTTC
J: TRBJ2-7; size: -; D: TRBD2; V: TRBV7-6; CDR3: CASSSPGLAWYEQYF; DNA: TGTGCCAGCAGCTCTCCGGGACTAGCTTGGTACGAGCAGTACTTC
J: TRBJ1-1; size: -; D: -; V: TRBV6-6; CDR3: CASSRQVGSTEAFF; DNA: TGTGCCAGCAGCCGGCAGGTGGGGAGTACTGAAGCTTTCTTT
J: TRBJ1-1; size: -; D: TRBD1; V: TRBV28; CDR3: CASSTGTENTEAFF; DNA: TGTGCCAGCAGTACCGGGACAGAGAACACTGAAGCTTTCTTT
J: TRBJ1-5; size: -; D: -; V: TRBV7-9; CDR3: CASSLAGGSNQPQHF; DNA: TGTGCCAGCAGCTTAGCCGGGGGAAGCAATCAGCCCCAGCATTTT
J: TRBJ2-1; size: few; D: TRBD1; V: TRBV19; CDR3: CASSIGTGVDNEQFF; DNA: TGTGCCAGTAGTATCGGGACAGGGGTTGACAATGAGCAGTTCTTC
J: TRBJ2-7; size: -; D: TRBD2; V: TRBV11-1; CDR3: CASSPPPTSGSPYF; DNA: TGTGCCAGCAGCCCGCCACCCACTAGCGGGAGCCCGTACTTC
J: TRBJ1-5; size: -; D: TRBD1; V: TRBV6-1; CDR3: CASSEGQGGGNQPQHF; DNA: TGTGCCAGCAGTGAAGGACAGGGCGGGGGCAATCAGCCCCAGCATTTT
J: TRBJ1-2; size: -; D: -; V: TRBV4-1; CDR3: CASSQGHLINYGYTF; DNA: TGCGCCAGCAGCCAGGGACACCTAATTAACTATGGCTACACCTTC
J: TRBJ1-1; size: -; D: -; V: TRBV28; CDR3: CASRFLKGRGSDTEAFF; DNA: TGTGCCAGCAGATTCTTAAAAGGGCGGGGGTCGGACACTGAAGCTTTCTTT
J: TRBJ1-5; size: -; D: -; V: TRBV28; CDR3: CATHQGVISNQPQHF; DNA: TGTGCCACCCACCAAGGAGTTATTAGCAATCAGCCCCAGCATTTT
J: TRBJ2-7; size: -; D: TRBD1; V: TRBV10-3; CDR3: CAISLRGQGNFYEQYF; DNA: TGTGCCATCAGCCTTCGGGGACAGGGGAACTTCTACGAGCAGTACTTC
J: TRBJ2-7; size: -; D: TRBD1; V: TRBV2; CDR3: CASRDRGYEQYF; DNA: TGTGCCAGCAGGGACAGGGGCTACGAGCAGTACTTC
J: TRBJ1-2; size: -; D: -; V: TRBV2; CDR3: CASRGPPGGDYGYTF; DNA: TGTGCCAGCAGGGGTCCCCCGGGGGGAGACTATGGCTACACCTTC
J: TRBJ2-1; size: -; D: TRBD1; V: TRBV6-6; CDR3: CASSPPGTGYNEQFF; DNA: TGTGCCAGCAGCCCCCCTGGGACAGGCTACAATGAGCAGTTCTTC
J: TRBJ1-1; size: -; D: -; V: TRBV30; CDR3: CAWKGQPNTEAFF; DNA: TGTGCCTGGAAAGGACAGCCCAACACTGAAGCTTTCTTT
J: TRBJ1-3; size: -; D: -; V: TRBV2; CDR3: CASSEESSGNTIYF; DNA: TGTGCCAGCAGTGAAGAGAGCTCTGGAAACACCATATATTTT
J: TRBJ2-7; size: -; D: -; V: TRBV29-1; CDR3: CSVELALTYEQYF; DNA: TGCAGCGTTGAATTAGCACTAACCTACGAGCAGTACTTC
J: TRBJ1-1; size: few; D: -; V: TRBV5-1; CDR3: CASSLEGFRGSEAFF; DNA: TGCGCCAGCAGCTTGGAAGGGTTCAGAGGGTCTGAAGCTTTCTTT
J: TRBJ1-4; size: -; D: -; V: TRBV5-1; CDR3: CASSPSFDEKLFF; DNA: TGCGCCAGCAGCCCGAGCTTCGATGAAAAACTGTTTTTT
J: TRBJ2-3; size: -; D: -; V: TRBV20-1; CDR3: CSAPGWEGDYF; DNA: TGCAGTGCGCCCGGCTGGGAGGGGGATTATTTT
J: TRBJ1-6; size: -; D: -; V: TRBV6-5; CDR3: CASSYGWSSPLHF; DNA: TGTGCCAGCAGTTACGGGTGGAGCTCACCCCTCCACTTT
J: TRBJ1-1; size: -; D: TRBD1; V: TRBV30; CDR3: CAGQGNTEAFF; DNA: TGTGCCGGACAGGGGAACACTGAAGCTTTCTTT
J: TRBJ2-1; size: -; D: TRBD2; V: TRBV11-2; CDR3: CASRLAGGRKNEQFF; DNA: TGTGCCAGCAGACTAGCGGGGGGGCGGAAGAATGAGCAGTTCTTC
J: TRBJ2-1; size: -; D: TRBD2; V: TRBV5-6; CDR3: CASSRLAGECEQFF; DNA: TGTGCCAGCAGTAGACTAGCGGGAGAGTGTGAGCAGTTCTTC
J: TRBJ2-3; size: -; D: -; V: TRBV4-1; CDR3: CASSHPGTRKGDTQYF; DNA: TGCGCCAGCAGCCACCCCGGGACTCGCAAGGGGGATACGCAGTATTTT
J: TRBJ2-1; size: -; D: TRBD2; V: TRBV14; CDR3: CASSASGRGSLNEQFF; DNA: TGTGCCAGCAGCGCAAGCGGGAGGGGATCCCTGAATGAGCAGTTCTTC
J: TRBJ2-1; size: -; D: -; V: TRBV18; CDR3: CASLEGSSYNEQFF; DNA: TGTGCCAGCTTAGAAGGGAGCTCTTACAATGAGCAGTTCTTC
J: TRBJ2-3; size: -; D: TRBD2; V: TRBV5-1; CDR3: CASREAGEITDTQYF; DNA: TGCGCCAGCAGAGAGGCGGGAGAAATAACAGATACGCAGTATTTT
J: TRBJ1-2; size: -; D: -; V: TRBV28; CDR3: CASSLGGDLGYGYTF; DNA: TGTGCCAGCAGTTTGGGGGGGGACTTAGGCTATGGCTACACCTTC
J: TRBJ1-1; size: -; D: TRBD1; V: TRBV5-6; CDR3: CASSFDRGRENTEAFF; DNA: TGTGCCAGCAGCTTTGACAGGGGAAGGGAGAACACTGAAGCTTTCTTT
J: TRBJ1-1; size: -; D: -; V: TRBV15; CDR3: CATSRREGEAAFF; DNA: TGTGCCACCAGCAGAAGGGAGGGGGAAGCAGCTTTCTTT
J: TRBJ2-5; size: -; D: TRBD2; V: TRBV28; CDR3: CASSSPGGLETQYF; DNA: TGTGCCAGCAGTTCCCCGGGGGGGCTAGAGACCCAGTACTTC
J: TRBJ2-1; size: -; D: TRBD2; V: TRBV10-3; CDR3: CAITGSGNLNEQFF; DNA: TGTGCCATCACGGGAAGCGGGAACCTCAATGAGCAGTTCTTC
J: TRBJ1-5; size: -; D: TRBD1; V: TRBV30; CDR3: CAWSEGGASNQPQHF; DNA: TGTGCCTGGAGTGAAGGGGGCGCGAGCAATCAGCCCCAGCATTTT